Shown below are 25 T cell receptor beta chains from a single sample sequenced in a study of T cell responses to AZD1222 COVID-19 vaccine. TCRdb's copy holds only in-frame clones and misses some; the assay was immunoSEQ multiplex PCR. The sample consists of approximately 110,000 clones, more than 75% of them appearing once. Sample: peripheral blood, taken on day 0 of AZD1222 vaccination. The origin of the receptors is an adult in good health.

V gene TRBV1 combines with J gene TRBJ2-3; TRBD2, the table's D call, lacks a check against the DNA. TRBV1 corresponds to a pseudogene. The CDR3 runs to 16 residues. In DNA form, the CDR3 reads TGCACCAGCAGCCAAGATCGAGGGCTGAACACAGATACGCAGTATTTT. Protein product: CTSSQDRGLNTDTQYF.

The CDR3 loop is CASSQSYSNQPQHF. Here the CDR3 DNA reads TGTGCCAGCAGTCAATCCTATAGCAATCAGCCCCAGCATTTT. The genes are TRBV6-2 or TRBV6-3 and TRBJ1-5; D remains unclear. The ends were cut back, 5 bases at V and 0 bases at J, with 8 bases in the middle. The V gene's germline CDR1 is MNHEY and CDR2 SVGEGT. The CDR3 has 14 residues.

Here the CDR3 reads CASRPRGNQPQHF. DNA of the CDR3: TGTGCCAGCAGACCCCGGGGTAATCAGCCCCAGCATTTT. J is TRBJ1-5 and V is TRBV27; D gene uncertain. Per germline, CDR1 MNHEY and CDR2 SMNVEV (reference sequence). Deletions cut 6 bases from V and 4 bases from J, with 10 bases between. This CDR3 is built from 13 residues.

This sequence joins TRBV5-8 and TRBJ2-7; a weak D match, TRBD1 (6 bases). Trimming left V 4 bases short and J 2 bases short, with 10 bases between. Germline V CDR1 and CDR2: SGHTS, YDEGEE. This CDR3 is built from 13 residues. The CDR3 sequence: CASSVTGPYEQYF. In DNA form, the CDR3 reads TGTGCCAGCAGCGTGACAGGTCCCTACGAGCAGTACTTC. Full variable domain (rest looked up from reference TRBV5-8 and TRBJ2-7): EAGVTQSPTHLIKTRGQQATLRCSPISGHTSVYWYQQALGLGLQFLLWYDEGEERNRGNFPPRFSGRQFPNYSSELNVNALELEDSALYLCASSVTGPYEQYFGPGTRLTVT.

This chain links TRBV12-3 or TRBV12-4 with TRBJ1-2; D is uncertain. The CDR3 loop spans 12 amino acids. V lost 10 bases and J lost 7, with 16 bases in between. For the CDR3, the DNA is TGTGCCACCTGGCTGCTGAAGGGTGGCTACACCTTC. It encodes CATWLLKGGYTF.

In this sample, this clone turned up once. The CDR3, as DNA: TGTGCCAGCAGCCAAACGCCAGGGGGAAACTATGGCTACACCTTC. It codes for CASSQTPGGNYGYTF. The rearrangement uses TRBV3-1 (or the pseudogene TRBV3-2) and TRBJ1-2, with 7 bases identical to TRBD1. The CDR3 loop spans 15 amino acids. In germline, CDR1 is LGHDT, CDR2 YNNKEL (reference sequence). V lost 2 bases, J lost 2 bases, and 5 bases stayed unmatched.

The V and J genes are TRBV18 and TRBJ1-1; the D gene is possibly TRBD1 (5 bases). The CDR3 consists of 15 residues. V was trimmed by 4 bases and J by 6 bases, leaving 18 bases between them. Germline-derived CDR1 and CDR2 are KGHSH and LQKENI. The CDR3 here is CASSLSQGGLAEAFF. The CDR3 nucleotides are TGTGCCAGCTCACTTAGCCAGGGAGGGCTCGCTGAAGCTTTCTTT.

The CDR3 spells CASSGIQGYSGNTIYF. CDR3 DNA sequence: TGTGCCAGCTCAGGAATACAGGGTTACTCTGGAAACACCATATATTTT. The rearrangement joins TRBV18 to TRBJ1-3; TRBD1 might be the D (6 bases). The CDR3 spans 16 residues. Trimming took 5 bases from V and 0 from J, leaving 14 bases between them. CDR1 is KGHSH, CDR2 LQKENI, per germline.

This chain uses TRBV29-1 with TRBJ2-7; D not certain. This CDR3 is 13 amino acids long. The germline V and J ends were trimmed by 4 bases and 3 bases, with 13 bases remaining between them. The V gene's germline CDR1 is SQVTM and CDR2 ANQGSEA. The CDR3 region has the DNA TGCAGCGTTGGTTTGTTCCAGGACTACGAGCAGTACTTC. This codes for CSVGLFQDYEQYF.

This clone was seen a few times. The chain links TRBV9 to TRBJ1-3; D remains ambiguous. The CDR3 extends over 17 amino acids. Looked up from germline, CDR1 is SGDLS and CDR2 is YYNGEE. Trimming took off 1 base at V and 2 bases at J, with 16 bases between the two ends. The chain's CDR3 is CASSVFADESAGNTIYF. In DNA, the CDR3 is TGTGCCAGCAGCGTATTCGCAGATGAATCCGCTGGAAACACCATATATTTT.

The chain links TRBV6-5 to TRBJ1-2; D may be TRBD1 (6 bases). V lost 4 bases to trimming and J lost 6 bases, with 15 bases between them. CDR1 is MNHEY, CDR2 SVGAGI, per germline. The CDR3 runs 14 residues. The CDR3 bases are TGTGCCAGCAGTTCCACGGACAGTTTCGATGGCTACACCTTC. Its protein is CASSSTDSFDGYTF.

The chain recombines TRBV27 with TRBJ2-1, with D perhaps matching TRBD1 or TRBD2 (6 bases each). V was trimmed by 1 base and J by 5 bases, leaving 24 bases between them. Germline lookup yields CDR1 MNHEY and CDR2 SMNVEV (reference sequence). CDR3 length: 19 residues. CDR3 bases: TGTGCCAGCAGTTTATATTCTTCGTGGGGGGCACAGGGTAACAATGAGCAGTTCTTC. Protein: CASSLYSSWGAQGNNEQFF.

This clone has a single count. The chain employs TRBV2 and TRBJ1-2; D is possibly TRBD1 (5 bases). CDR1 is SNHLY and CDR2 is FYNNEI in the germline V gene. This CDR3 comprises 17 residues. Between the trimmed V and J ends, which lost 5 bases and 1 base, there was a span of 20 bases. This CDR3 is CASSFDGRSQGNYGYTF. The CDR3 DNA follows: TGTGCCAGCAGTTTCGACGGACGCTCCCAGGGTAACTATGGCTACACCTTC.

The chain links TRBV5-1 to TRBJ1-1, with 7 bases fitting TRBD1. J gave up 4 bases and V 1 base, and 4 bases lay outside the gene matches. This CDR3 has 14 residues. In germline, CDR1 is SGHRS, CDR2 YFSETQ. The CDR3 coding sequence is TGCGCCAGCAGCTTGTTCCAGGGGGGCACTGAAGCTTTCTTT. Translating it yields CASSLFQGGTEAFF.

This chain uses TRBV7-9 with TRBJ1-2; a possible D gene is TRBD1 (5 bases). V shed 4 bases and J shed 4 bases, with 19 bases lying between them. Germline lookup yields CDR1 SEHNR and CDR2 FQNEAQ (reference sequence). This CDR3 is built from 16 residues. CDR3 region: CASSSSRDPRTYGYTF. DNA of the CDR3: TGTGCCAGCAGCTCAAGCCGGGACCCCCGGACCTATGGCTACACCTTC.

The chain is built from TRBV2 and TRBJ1-1; D is uncertain. The germline V gene has CDR1 SNHLY and CDR2 FYNNEI. CDR3 length equals 13 residues. The ends were cut back, 5 bases at V and 2 bases at J, with 9 bases in the middle. CDR3 bases: TGTGCCAGCAGTTATACCTTAAACACTGAAGCTTTCTTT. This gives the protein CASSYTLNTEAFF. The whole variable domain, remainder taken from reference TRBV2 and TRBJ1-1, is EPEVTQTPSHQVTQMGQEVILRCVPISNHLYFYWYRQILGQKVEFLVSFYNNEISEKSEIFDDQFSVERPDGSNFTLKIRSTKLEDSAMYFCASSYTLNTEAFFGQGTRLTVV.

The chain combines TRBV18 with TRBJ1-3, with D uncertain. Germline V CDR1 and CDR2: KGHSH, LQKENI. This CDR3 spans 16 amino acids. Trimming shortened V by 3 bases and J by 4 bases, and 16 bases separated the two germline ends. CDR3 bases: TGTGCCAGCTCACCCGTGGGTAGACAAGCCGGAAACACCATATATTTT. Amino acid sequence: CASSPVGRQAGNTIYF.

The chain links TRBV5-6 to TRBJ2-5; TRBD2 agrees at 7 bases. After removal of 6 bases from V and 4 bases from J, the junction contained 15 bases not matched to a gene. The CDR3 runs to 16 residues. Germline V gene data show CDR1 as SGHDT and CDR2 as YYEEEE. The CDR3, as DNA: TGTGCCAGCATCTCAAGTACAGCGGGGCTTCCAGAGACCCAGTACTTC. Translating it yields CASISSTAGLPETQYF.

The V call is TRBV6-2 or TRBV6-3, the J call TRBJ2-1; 9 nucleotides match TRBD2. Germline-derived CDR1 and CDR2 are MNHEY and SVGEGT. Losses at the gene ends were 0 bases for V and 7 bases for J; bases not matched to a gene: 7. The CDR3 is made up of 16 amino acids. CDR3 protein: CASSYSAGGQGNEQFF. DNA for the CDR3: TGTGCCAGCAGTTACTCCGCGGGGGGGCAAGGGAATGAGCAGTTCTTC.

The V gene is TRBV13, the J gene TRBJ2-1; 7 bases match TRBD1. The V gene end was trimmed by 2 bases and the J gene end by 0 bases; junction bases not matched to a gene: 4. Looked up from germline, CDR1 is PRHDT and CDR2 is FYEKMQ (reference sequence). The CDR3 contains 16 residues. The DNA for the CDR3 is TGTGCCAGCAGCTTAAGAGGGGGCCGCTCCTACAATGAGCAGTTCTTC. Protein product: CASSLRGGRSYNEQFF.

The V and J genes are TRBV10-3 and TRBJ2-5; D unclear. The CDR3 is 13 amino acids. Germline V gene data show CDR1 as ENHRY and CDR2 as SYGVKD. The V gene lost 5 bases and the J gene lost 2 bases, with 9 bases spanning the gap. CDR3 region: CAISRQEQETQYF. The CDR3 DNA follows: TGTGCCATCAGTCGACAAGAGCAAGAGACCCAGTACTTC.

The gene calls are TRBV7-9 and TRBJ2-1, with D unresolved. The CDR3 is made up of 12 amino acids. Germline CDR1 reads SEHNR; CDR2 reads FQNEAQ (reference sequence). Trimming pared 1 base from V and 5 bases from J, leaving 3 bases between. The CDR3 nucleotides are TGTGCCAGCAGCTTAGGTAACAATGAGCAGTTCTTC. Its translation is CASSLGNNEQFF.

The rearrangement joins TRBV6-4 to TRBJ1-2, with D perhaps TRBD1 (6 bases). The CDR3 spans 15 residues. Per germline, CDR1 MRHNA and CDR2 SNTAGT. V lost 7 bases, J lost 7 bases, and 22 bases lay in between. In DNA form, the CDR3 reads TGTGCCAGCAATACAAATACGGGGGGCGGAGGTGGCTACACCTTC. This codes for CASNTNTGGGGGYTF.

V usage is TRBV4-2 and J usage is TRBJ1-2; possible D gene TRBD1, 5 bases. The germline V and J ends were trimmed by 6 bases and 8 bases, with 25 bases remaining between them. CDR3 size: 16 residues. CDR1 is LGHNA and CDR2 is YNFKEQ in the germline V gene. This CDR3 reads CASRPPLTGINQGYTF. The DNA for the CDR3 is TGTGCCAGCAGACCCCCCCTTACAGGAATAAATCAGGGCTACACCTTC.

The chain is built from TRBV7-2 and TRBJ2-4; either TRBD1 or TRBD2 may fit D (5 bases each). CDR3 size: 15 residues. Trimming cost V 4 bases and J 1 base, with 11 bases left between them. Germline assignment: CDR1 SGHTA and CDR2 FQGNSA. The CDR3 region has the DNA TGTGCCAGCAGCTCAGCGGCAGGGGCCAAAAACATTCAGTACTTC. It translates to CASSSAAGAKNIQYF.